The present entry profiles one T cell receptor beta chain with its context. Antigen unknown. The data derive from a study of CD4 T cells in relation to SARS-CoV-2 and coronaviruses. Across the study: PBMCs were cultured with antigen for roughly nine days before TCR beta sequencing. Broader study findings: No donor gave both pre-pandemic and post-infection samples.

Unexposed donor CD4+ T cells date from about 2011-2018, before the COVID-19 pandemic. After about 11 days of culture, CD4+ T cells were isolated. Fresh IL-2 medium replaced half the medium on days 3 and 7. The V segment lost 1 base and the J segment 3 bases; nucleotides outside the gene matches: 4. The CDR3 has 14 amino acids. CDR1 SGHRS and CDR2 YFSETQ come from the germline V gene. The method was immunoSEQ multiplex PCR; TCRdb's version includes in-frame clones alone and lacks a portion of them. In the table there are some 16,000 clones, roughly 80% of which are singletons. This sequence was found in a human donor in good health. Specimen: CD4+ T cells from PBMCs, cultured in vitro. The J gene is TRBJ2-7, the V gene TRBV5-1; 7 bases are a match to TRBD1. The CDR3 sequence: CASSLSGQDYEQYF. For the CDR3, the DNA is TGCGCCAGCAGCTTGAGCGGACAGGACTACGAGCAGTACTTC.